This T cell receptor (beta chain) stems from a study of shared clonotypes between healthy human individuals. Generated by immunoSEQ multiplex PCR, the TCRdb table keeps only in-frame clones and is missing some. The sample shows some 87,000 clones, 68% of them seen only once. The V gene's germline CDR1 is SEHNR and CDR2 FQNEAQ (reference sequence). V lost 2 bases and J 5 bases, leaving 16 bases between the germline ends. The CDR3 consists of 16 residues. This TCR derives from a man in his thirties or forties in good health. The source material was memory CD8+ T cells sorted from blood. Subset indicated: CD45RO+ cells pooled with CCR7-negative TemRA cells. The rearrangement uses TRBV7-9 and TRBJ2-1; weak D call: TRBD2 (6 bases). The CDR3 DNA follows: TGTGCCAGCAGCTTAATTCCCTCTAGCGTCCACAATGAGCAGTTCTTC. Its protein is CASSLIPSSVHNEQFF. Complete variable domain (other parts from reference TRBV7-9 and TRBJ2-1): DTGVSQNPRHKITKRGQNVTFRCDPISEHNRLYWYRQTLGQGPEFLTYFQNEAQLEKSRLLSDRFSAERPKGSFSTLEIQRTEQGDSAMYLCASSLIPSSVHNEQFFGPGTRLTVL.